This T cell receptor beta chain was captured by sequencing in a study of OX40 agonist ivuxolimab in advanced cancers. This table comes from immunoSEQ multiplex PCR, and its TCRdb copy is limited to in-frame clones, with some not included. The sample lists approximately 76,000 clones, 90% to 95% occurring once. The germline gives CDR1 SGHDT, CDR2 YYEEEE. The CDR3 runs 16 residues. Trimming cost V 1 base and J 7 bases, with 17 bases left between them. The receptor was isolated from an adult with an advanced solid tumor such as melanoma, head and neck, liver or kidney cancer. The chain joins TRBV5-6 to TRBJ1-4; a weak D match, TRBD1 (6 bases). Specimen: CD4+ or CD8+ T cells sorted from blood, collected in a trial of the OX40 agonist ivuxolimab. CDR3 loop: CASSLFGGASIEKLFF. CDR3 coding DNA: TGTGCCAGCAGCTTGTTTGGGGGGGCGTCCATTGAAAAACTGTTTTTT.